The clone carrying this T cell receptor (beta chain) was detected a few times. Antigen specificity is unknown. Trimming removed 4 bases at V and 11 bases at J, with 13 bases between. This CDR3 is 13 amino acids long. The V gene's germline CDR1 is SGHRS and CDR2 YFSETQ. This specimen belongs to a study of neoadjuvant anti-PD-1 for oral cavity cancer. Study-wide background: Patients without progression received a fourth nivolumab dose around day 43, then surgical resection on days 50-56. The study's findings and limits: Higher pretreatment Treg/Th17 ratios tracked higher pretreatment blood clonality.

The data were produced by immunoSEQ multiplex PCR, yet TCRdb's version contains in-frame clones alone and is incomplete. The sample shows tens of thousands of clones, approximately 79% of them seen only once. The source material was PBMCs, sampled before nivolumab (anti-PD-1) treatment. The source of this sequence is a person aged 40-85 years with oral cavity squamous cell carcinoma. The V gene is TRBV5-1, the J gene TRBJ1-6; no definite D call. The CDR3 spells CASSRTGGAPLHF. Here the CDR3 DNA reads TGCGCCAGCAGCCGGACGGGCGGAGCACCCCTCCACTTT.